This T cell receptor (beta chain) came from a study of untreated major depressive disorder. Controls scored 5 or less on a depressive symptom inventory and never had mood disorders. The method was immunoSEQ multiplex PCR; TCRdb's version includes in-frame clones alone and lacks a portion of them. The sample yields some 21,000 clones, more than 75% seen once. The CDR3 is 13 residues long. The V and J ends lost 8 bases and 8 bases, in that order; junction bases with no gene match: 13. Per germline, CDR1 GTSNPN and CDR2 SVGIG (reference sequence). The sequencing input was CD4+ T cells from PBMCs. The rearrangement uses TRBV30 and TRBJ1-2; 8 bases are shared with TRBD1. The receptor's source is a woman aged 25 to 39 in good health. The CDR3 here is CATGQGASGGYTF. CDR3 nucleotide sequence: TGTGCCACTGGACAGGGCGCGTCGGGGGGCTACACCTTC.